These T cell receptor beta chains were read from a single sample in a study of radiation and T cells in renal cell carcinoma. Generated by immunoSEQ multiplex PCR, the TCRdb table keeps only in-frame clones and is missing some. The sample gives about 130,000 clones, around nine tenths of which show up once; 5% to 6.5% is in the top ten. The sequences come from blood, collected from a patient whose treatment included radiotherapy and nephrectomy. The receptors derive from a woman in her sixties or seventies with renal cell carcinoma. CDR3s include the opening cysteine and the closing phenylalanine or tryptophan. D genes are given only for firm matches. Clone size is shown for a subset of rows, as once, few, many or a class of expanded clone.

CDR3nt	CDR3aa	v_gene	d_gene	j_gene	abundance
TGTGCCAGCAGTTTAGGCAGGATCACCGGGGAGCTGTTTTTT	CASSLGRITGELFF	TRBV27	-	TRBJ2-2	-
TGTGCCAGCAGCCCGGGACAGGGACCTGGAAACACCATATATTTT	CASSPGQGPGNTIYF	TRBV11-3	TRBD1	TRBJ1-3	few
TGTGCCAGCAGCTCTAATGGGTTTTCGGGACGCCAACTCTACGAGCAGTACTTC	CASSSNGFSGRQLYEQYF	TRBV11-1	-	TRBJ2-7	-
TGTGCCAGCAGCCCCCGTGTAGCGGGGGGTTACGAGCAGTACTTC	CASSPRVAGGYEQYF	TRBV13	TRBD2	TRBJ2-7	-
TGTGCCAGCAGCTTGGGTGGACTAGCGGGGAGGGCAGATACGCAGTATTTT	CASSLGGLAGRADTQYF	TRBV5-4	TRBD2	TRBJ2-3	-
TGTGCCAGCAGACCGGGACAGCGAAATCATAATCCCCTCCACTTT	CASRPGQRNHNPLHF	TRBV11-2	TRBD1	TRBJ1-6	-
TGTGCCAGCAGCACGGGACAGGGCCGGGCCAACGTCCTGACTTTC	CASSTGQGRANVLTF	TRBV2	TRBD1	TRBJ2-6	once
TGTGCCAGCAGTTACTCGACAGGGTCGTACACTGAAGCTTTCTTT	CASSYSTGSYTEAFF	TRBV6-5	TRBD1	TRBJ1-1	-
TGTGCCAGCACCGGACTAGCGGGGGGTGGCGAGCAGTACTTC	CASTGLAGGGEQYF	TRBV27	TRBD2	TRBJ2-7	-
TGCGCCAGCAGCCAAGATCGCAGGCAGGGGGCATTCTACGAGCAGTACTTC	CASSQDRRQGAFYEQYF	TRBV4-1	TRBD1	TRBJ2-7	-
TGTGCCAGCAGGAAACACGGACCGGGACAGGGGGCAAAGGATTATGGCTACACCTTC	CASRKHGPGQGAKDYGYTF	TRBV27	TRBD1	TRBJ1-2	-
TGTGCCAGCAGCTACCGACAGAACGAGCAGTACTTC	CASSYRQNEQYF	TRBV7-2	-	TRBJ2-7	-
TGTGCCAGCAGCTTAGGGCAGATTAATCAGCCCCAGCATTTT	CASSLGQINQPQHF	TRBV7-9	-	TRBJ1-5	-
TGTGCCAGCAGACTTCTCGCGAACACCGGGGAGCTGTTTTTT	CASRLLANTGELFF	TRBV6-1	-	TRBJ2-2	-
TGTGCCAGCAGTGAACAAGGGCTTAGCAATCAGCCCCAGCATTTT	CASSEQGLSNQPQHF	TRBV2	-	TRBJ1-5	-
TGTGCCAGCAGACAGGGAGGCCAAGAGACCCAGTACTTC	CASRQGGQETQYF	TRBV7-2	-	TRBJ2-5	-
TGTGCCAGTAGTATAGAAACCCGAACCGGGGAGCTGTTTTTT	CASSIETRTGELFF	TRBV19	-	TRBJ2-2	-
TGCGCCAGCAGCTGGGGGGCTAGTCAGGAGACCCAGTACTTC	CASSWGASQETQYF	TRBV5-1	-	TRBJ2-5	-
TGTGCCAGCAGTAGCGGGACTTTCCAAGAGACCCAGTACTTC	CASSSGTFQETQYF	TRBV28	TRBD2	TRBJ2-5	-
TGCGCCAGCAGCTTGGATTTGAACACCGGGGAGCTGTTTTTT	CASSLDLNTGELFF	TRBV5-1	-	TRBJ2-2	-
TGCAGCGTTGACCCCTCCGGGTTGGTCGGGAGGTATGGCTACACCTTC	CSVDPSGLVGRYGYTF	TRBV29-1	-	TRBJ1-2	-
TGCAGCGTTGTTTCTGGGACAGATACGCAGTATTTT	CSVVSGTDTQYF	TRBV29-1	-	TRBJ2-3	-
TGTGCCACCAGCAGAGAGGCAGGGTGGGACACTGAAGCTTTCTTT	CATSREAGWDTEAFF	TRBV15	-	TRBJ1-1	-
TGTGCCAGCAGCTTAGCTGGGGGGACCAACGTCCTGACTTTC	CASSLAGGTNVLTF	TRBV7-9	-	TRBJ2-6	-
TGTGCCAGCTCACCACTGGAATCCCGCGGCACCCAGTACTTC	CASSPLESRGTQYF	TRBV18	-	TRBJ2-5	-
TGTGCCAGCAAGCCGGGACAGGTCGGTGAAAAACTGTTTTTT	CASKPGQVGEKLFF	TRBV2	TRBD1	TRBJ1-4	-
TGTGCCAGCAGTGAGCCCGGGAAGGGTGAAAAACTGTTTTTT	CASSEPGKGEKLFF	TRBV6-1	-	TRBJ1-4	-
TGTGCCAGCAGCTTGGTCGGGGGTCCGCAAAATGAGCAGTTCTTC	CASSLVGGPQNEQFF	TRBV5-6	-	TRBJ2-1	-
TGTGCCAGTAGCGACACTTTGAACACTGAAGCTTTCTTT	CASSDTLNTEAFF	TRBV19	-	TRBJ1-1	-
TGTGCCAGCAGTTACCCGACAGTTGAAGCTTTCTTT	CASSYPTVEAFF	TRBV6-5	-	TRBJ1-1	once
TGTGCCAGTAGTATAGTCGGTCAGGGGTACACCGGGGAGCTGTTTTTT	CASSIVGQGYTGELFF	TRBV19	-	TRBJ2-2	-
TGTGCCAGTCCGAGACTAGCGGGGCTGATCTACGAGCAGTACTTC	CASPRLAGLIYEQYF	TRBV27	TRBD2	TRBJ2-7	-
TGTGCCATCAGTGACGGGACTAGCTCCTACAATGAGCAGTTCTTC	CAISDGTSSYNEQFF	TRBV10-3	TRBD2	TRBJ2-1	-
TGCGCCAGCAGCTTGAGGCTAGCGGGGTACAATGAGCAGTTCTTC	CASSLRLAGYNEQFF	TRBV5-1	TRBD2	TRBJ2-1	-
TGTGCCAGCAGCCTCACCATGGTTAGTGAAGCTTTCTTT	CASSLTMVSEAFF	TRBV11-3	-	TRBJ1-1	-